This entry is about one TCR beta chain. This clonotype was counted many times. Which antigen it targets is not known. There are no base qualities to consult, and no much larger clone falls within one base. Between the V and J ends, shortened by 4 bases and 5 bases respectively, the junction contains 8 bases. In the germline V gene (reference sequence), CDR1 corresponds to GTSNPN and CDR2 to SVGIG. The CDR3 holds 11 amino acids from the cysteine to the phenylalanine. The read is trimmed to its CDR3 DNA, 33 bases read in frame from base 1. This sample stems from a study of regulatory T cells in long-lasting Graves disease (dated by TCRdb to the early 2020s). For the wider study: Persistent Graves' disease was defined as persistently positive TSH receptor autoantibodies together with antithyroid drug treatment for over 5 years. Persistent Graves' disease patients were compared with newly diagnosed Graves' disease patients by peripheral blood TCR sequencing and RNA sequencing. The study was registered as a clinical trial and conducted in China. A total of about 35 samples underwent TCR sequencing, from about 13 patients with persistent Graves' disease and some 20 patients with newly diagnosed Graves' disease. On average, persistent Graves' disease patients in the clinical cohort had been on antithyroid drugs for around ten years.

The sample's time point, from its label and the paper: persistent/refractory GD, antithyroid drugs over 5 years with positive TRAb. RNA was extracted from PBMCs in TRIzol for both TCR sequencing and RNA sequencing. The diagnosis of Graves' disease was made according to American Thyroid Association guidelines. Recruitment of patients was carried out at an endocrinology department in Xi'an, China. From each patient, roughly 9 milliliters of peripheral blood was collected into an EDTA anticoagulant tube. Ficoll Paque Plus density gradient separation was used to isolate PBMCs, and no further T cell sorting was done. RNA quality was checked with an Agilent 2100 Bioanalyzer and agarose gel, and concentration with a NanoDrop 2000. To prepare the library, multiplex PCR was applied. For sequencing, an Illumina HiSeq 4000 was employed. TCR beta libraries were built with iRepertoire HTBI primers and Arm-PCR amplification of CDR3 regions. Gel purification was performed on PCR products prior to sequencing. The authors' analysis ran thus. Across samples, around 58 TRBV and 15 or so TRBJ segments were identified and used for gene usage analysis of CDR3 amino acid clonotypes. Filtered high-quality paired reads were merged into contigs using COPE and FqMerger. BLAST was used to align contigs to IMGT TRBV, TRBD and TRBJ reference genes, and CDR3 was defined according to IMGT. Clonotypes above 0.1% frequency were classified as highly expanded clones. Shannon entropy was used to measure repertoire diversity, and the Gini coefficient was used to measure V-J evenness. Public clonotypes were defined as clonotypes shared by more than one individual. The public reads were quality trimmed at Q25 with fastp and then assembled into clones with MiXCR by TCRdb, keeping productive beta chains. Rows with a matching CDR3 protein are joined into one entry that keeps the most common DNA and genes. TCRdb assigned the V and J calls; the authors' analysis was not used. The sample has approximately 470,000 distinct CDR3 sequences on record, less than 25% of them singletons. The ten largest clones represent 7.8% of the sample.

Here is what the overall study found, with its caveats: More public clonotypes were shared among persistent patients (more than 2,500) than among newly diagnosed patients (more than 900). Persistent Graves' disease patients showed lower TCR Shannon entropy and fewer highly expanded clones than newly diagnosed patients, suggesting clonal expansion. Only the TCR beta chain was sequenced and analyzed. Only peripheral blood was studied, because thyroid tissue, the primary lesion, was inaccessible. TRBV28, TRBJ1-2 and TRBJ2-5 were preferentially used in persistent disease, while TRBV20-1 and TRBJ2-1 were favored in newly diagnosed disease. The authors acknowledged the small sample size as a limitation that may reduce accuracy.

This receptor was taken from a female donor with Graves disease. The specimen was peripheral blood mononuclear cells (PBMCs), collected when the disease was refractory, from a patient treated with antithyroid drugs. The rearrangement combines TRBV30 with TRBJ1-1; perhaps TRBD1 is the D gene, with 5 bases matching. Here the CDR3 is given as CAWTRGTEAFF. The DNA is as follows: TGTGCCTGGACAAGGGGTACTGAAGCTTTCTTT.